This T cell receptor (beta chain) comes out of a study of monozygotic twins with inflammatory bowel disease. Whole-study results and caveats: Varied immunosuppressive treatments among patients may have increased repertoire variability. Compared with healthy co-twins, IBD patients showed reduced TCRbeta repertoire diversity by inverse Simpson.

Concerning this clonotype itself: Antigen unknown.

TCRdb reprocessed the 5' RACE reads and reports one entry per CDR3 protein, with no DNA. The sample table sets out about 440,000 distinct CDR3 sequences. Germline V gene data show CDR1 as KGHSH and CDR2 as LQKENI. The CDR3 has 13 amino acids. The TCR originated in a human donor with ulcerative colitis or Crohn's disease, or a healthy co-twin of an affected twin (not recorded which). The V call is TRBV18, the J call TRBJ2-6; TCRdb's assignment of TRBD1 cannot be checked, as there is no DNA. Sequencing was done on a sample of blood. This chain's CDR3 is CASSTGSANVLTF.